The rows below give T cell receptor beta chains drawn from one sample of a study of T-cell reconstitution after alpha-beta-depleted transplantation in children. MiXCR, applied by TCRdb to the PCR reads, yields one record per CDR3 protein. The sample has hundreds of thousands of distinct CDR3 sequences, around 13% seen once; the top ten hold about 0.77%. The input for sequencing was PBMCs, taken before TCRalphabeta/CD19-depleted stem cell transplant. The source of these receptors is a girl aged 2 to 10 with congenital amegakaryocytic thrombocytopenia, due to receive a stem cell transplant. Each CDR3 is given without its conserved first and last residue. The order of the fields is J gene, V gene, CDR3 protein.

TRBJ2-3 | TRBV10-3 | AISEFGTGADTQY
TRBJ1-1 | TRBV3-1 | ASSQPGMNTEAF
TRBJ2-1 | TRBV27 | ASRPGQHNEQF
TRBJ2-3 | TRBV7-9 | AVQESLTDTQY
TRBJ1-1 | TRBV7-3 | ASSLLRATEAF
TRBJ1-4 | TRBV7-8 | ASSREDLTGGKLF
TRBJ2-1 | TRBV5-1 | ASSLALVRGYEQF
TRBJ2-3 | TRBV5-1 | ASSSRGAERTDTQY
TRBJ2-6 | TRBV7-2 | ASSFYFVGANVLT
TRBJ1-4 | TRBV7-7 | ASSSRPREKLF
TRBJ2-3 | TRBV10-3 | AITRTSGRASDSTDTQY
TRBJ2-7 | TRBV20-1 | SAPLAGAYEQY
TRBJ2-7 | TRBV7-9 | ASSSPERQVHEQY
TRBJ2-3 | TRBV20-1 | SARGQADTQY
TRBJ1-1 | TRBV10-3 | AISVVGDGEAF
TRBJ2-1 | TRBV6-1 | ASPGAGSYNEQF
TRBJ1-6 | TRBV19 | ASRDRVGHSPLH
TRBJ2-1 | TRBV7-6 | ASSLVESSRYNEQF
TRBJ1-2 | TRBV25-1 | ASSDEGVFYGYT
TRBJ2-1 | TRBV12-3/TRBV12-4 | ASSRASLSGEQF
TRBJ1-3 | TRBV5-1 | ASSLAPGSGSGNTIY
TRBJ2-1 | TRBV10-3 | AISETVAGGPREQF
TRBJ1-3 | TRBV28 | ASSSPYGSSGNTIY
TRBJ2-7 | TRBV5-1 | ASSLAPDRAGEQY
TRBJ2-7 | TRBV7-2 | ASSLFSGSLYEQY
TRBJ2-5 | TRBV10-3 | PPPKVDVSRGTQY
TRBJ2-2 | TRBV6-5 | ASSYRRTAGELF
TRBJ1-1 | TRBV7-9 | ASSLRNQAEAF
TRBJ2-5 | TRBV20-1 | SANSGGVQETQY
TRBJ2-1 | TRBV9 | ASSPVWEAYNEQF
TRBJ2-6 | TRBV6-1 | ASSPTESGANVLT
TRBJ2-1 | TRBV29-1 | SVGLYNEQF
TRBJ2-3 | TRBV27 | ASGQGLHTQY
TRBJ1-2 | TRBV29-1 | SVEHRDGLGYGYT
TRBJ1-5 | TRBV5-1 | ASSQTGAGQPQH
TRBJ2-2 | TRBV5-1 | ASSPLDSAGELF
TRBJ2-3 | TRBV30 | AWSPRVDTQY
TRBJ2-7 | TRBV27 | ASSAVGPNLDEQY
TRBJ2-7 | TRBV20-1 | SASNLKLAYEQY
TRBJ1-2 | TRBV27 | ASSSSGAIGYGYT
TRBJ2-7 | TRBV12-3/TRBV12-4 | ASSLGGRVEY
TRBJ1-5 | TRBV12-3/TRBV12-4 | ASMGDSNQPQH
TRBJ2-5 | TRBV5-1 | ASSSGLAIPARQETQY
TRBJ2-5 | TRBV7-2 | ASSLRTIIIQETQY
TRBJ2-1 | TRBV5-1 | ASSPGASGSNEQF